Below are 27 T cell receptor beta chains sequenced from a single sample in a study of blood T cell repertoires in COVID-19. Sequenced by immunoSEQ multiplex PCR; TCRdb stores in-frame clones only, minus some. The sample holds around 100,000 clones, approximately 87% seen once. The sequencing input was peripheral blood. These receptors all stem from a human donor in a cohort sampled during active COVID-19.

The chain joins TRBV7-2 to TRBJ2-3, with 12 nucleotides matching TRBD2. V shed 1 base and J 4 bases; nucleotides not matched to a gene: 9. Germline loops: CDR1 SGHTA, CDR2 FQGNSA. There are 18 residues in the CDR3. The CDR3 DNA is TGTGCCAGCAGCTTAGAAAGGCTAGCGGGGGGGCGGTCAGATACGCAGTATTTT. It yields the protein CASSLERLAGGRSDTQYF.

The CDR3 nucleotides read TGTGCCAGCAGCAAACCAGCGGGGGGCTCTGGTTTTGAGACCCAGTACTTC. Its translation is CASSKPAGGSGFETQYF. The rearrangement links TRBV7-2 to TRBJ2-5, with 9 positions matching TRBD2. The germline V gene encodes CDR1 SGHTA and CDR2 FQGNSA. Trimming at V came to 5 bases and at J to 5 bases, leaving 15 bases not matched to a gene. This CDR3 contains 17 residues.

The rearrangement joins TRBV19 to TRBJ1-1, with D maybe TRBD1 (6 bases). Germline V lookup: CDR1 LNHDA, CDR2 SQIVND (reference sequence). Trimming pared 4 bases from V and 5 bases from J, leaving 11 bases between. This CDR3 has 13 residues. CDR3 loop: CASSRQGQTEAFF. The CDR3 DNA is TGTGCCAGTAGTAGGCAGGGGCAGACTGAAGCTTTCTTT. Filled out from reference TRBV19 and TRBJ1-1, the complete variable domain reads DGGITQSPKYLFRKEGQNVTLSCEQNLNHDAMYWYRQDPGQGLRLIYYSQIVNDFQKGDIAEGYSVSREKKESFPLTVTSAQKNPTAFYLCASSRQGQTEAFFGQGTRLTVV.

V is TRBV3-1 (or the pseudogene TRBV3-2) and J is TRBJ1-2, with D perhaps matching TRBD1 (6 bases). The CDR3 spans 14 residues. Trimming stripped 3 bases from V and 4 bases from J, with 12 bases between. Germline loops: CDR1 LGHDT, CDR2 YNNKEL (reference sequence). In DNA, the CDR3 is TGTGCCAGCAGCCACGTGTCCAGGGGCTATGGCTACACCTTC. It yields the protein CASSHVSRGYGYTF.

This chain joins TRBV29-1 and TRBJ1-1, with TRBD1 as a possible D gene (6 bases). CDR3 length: 12 residues. Germline-derived CDR1 and CDR2 are SQVTM and ANQGSEA. Between the trimmed V and J ends, which lost 7 bases and 2 bases, there was a span of 11 bases. The CDR3 bases are TGCAGCGCAAGGGGGACCAACACTGAAGCTTTCTTT. Translated, it gives CSARGTNTEAFF.

This chain links TRBV11-2 with TRBJ2-7; TRBD2 matches 7 bases. In germline, CDR1 is SGHAT, CDR2 FQNNGV. The CDR3 sequence is 16 residues long. Trimming at V came to 5 bases and at J to 7 bases, leaving 17 bases not matched to a gene. The CDR3 DNA reads TGTGCCAGCAGCAATCCAACTTTTGCGGGAGTAGGGGAGCAGTACTTC. Its translation is CASSNPTFAGVGEQYF.

The chain links TRBV19 to TRBJ2-3; 9 bases line up with TRBD2. This CDR3 has 17 residues. Germline CDR1 LNHDA, CDR2 SQIVND (reference sequence). Germline trimming cut 4 bases from V and 1 base from J; bases unmatched to any gene: 9. DNA of the CDR3: TGTGCCAGTAGTACCACCCCCGGGACTAGCCGCACAGATACGCAGTATTTT. It translates to CASSTTPGTSRTDTQYF.

The V gene is TRBV5-5, the J gene TRBJ2-2; 8 bases are shared with TRBD1. The CDR3 sequence is 16 residues long. Trimming at V came to 4 bases and at J to 4 bases, leaving 9 bases not matched to a gene. CDR1 SGHKS and CDR2 YYEKEE come from the germline V gene (reference sequence). In nucleotides, the CDR3 is TGTGCCAGCAGCAGCGGACAGGGCAGAGTCACCGGGGAGCTGTTTTTT. Translated, it gives CASSSGQGRVTGELFF.

In DNA form, the CDR3 reads TGTGCCAGCAGTTACCTGGGAAACACCATATATTTT. Protein: CASSYLGNTIYF. The chain carries TRBV6-6 and TRBJ1-3; the D is unclear. CDR1 MNHNY and CDR2 SVGAGI come from the germline V gene (reference sequence). V was shortened by 2 bases and J by 4 bases, with 3 bases between the two germline ends. The CDR3 extends over 12 amino acids.

The rearrangement uses TRBV11-2 and TRBJ1-1, with D perhaps TRBD1 (6 bases). Looked up from germline, CDR1 is SGHAT and CDR2 is FQNNGV. Trimming removed 5 bases at V and 4 bases at J, with 17 bases between. There are 15 residues in the CDR3. The CDR3 region is CASSRITGISTEAFF. Written as DNA, the CDR3 is TGTGCCAGCAGCCGAATAACAGGGATCAGCACTGAAGCTTTCTTT.

This clone was counted only a few times. V is TRBV7-9 and J is TRBJ1-2; 9 bases map to TRBD1. This CDR3 is built from 13 residues. J gave up 8 bases and V 5 bases, and 6 bases lay outside the gene matches. The V gene's germline CDR1 is SEHNR and CDR2 FQNEAQ (reference sequence). CDR3 residues: CASSTTGGYGYTF. CDR3 bases: TGTGCCAGCAGCACGACAGGGGGATACGGCTACACCTTC.

The J gene is TRBJ1-1, the V gene TRBV19, with D possibly TRBD1 on 6 matching bases. The CDR3 is 15 residues long. The germline V gene encodes CDR1 LNHDA and CDR2 SQIVND (reference sequence). V gave up 5 bases and J gave up 5 bases, with 18 bases separating them. CDR3 DNA sequence: TGTGCCAGTAGTCATATGGGGGCCGGTGGGACTGAAGCTTTCTTT. It yields the protein CASSHMGAGGTEAFF.

This clone came up once. This chain links TRBV6-2 or TRBV6-3 with TRBJ2-7; maybe TRBD1 (6 bases). V lost 6 bases to trimming and J lost 0 bases, with 18 bases between them. The V gene's germline CDR1 is MNHEY and CDR2 SVGEGT. The CDR3 contains 16 residues. Here the CDR3 DNA reads TGTGCCAGCAGCCGGGGTCTGGGGGCGAGCTCCTACGAGCAGTACTTC. Translation gives CASSRGLGASSYEQYF.

This rearrangement joins TRBV5-8 to TRBJ1-5; the match to TRBD1 covers 8 bases. With V trimmed by 2 bases and J by 0 bases, 4 bases remained unmatched. CDR1 SGHTS and CDR2 YDEGEE come from the germline V gene. The CDR3 has 16 amino acids. The CDR3 loop is CASSFLQGASNQPQHF. For the CDR3, the DNA is TGTGCCAGCAGCTTTCTTCAGGGGGCTAGCAATCAGCCCCAGCATTTT.

The chain uses TRBV27 and TRBJ2-3; a possible D gene is TRBD2 (6 bases). The CDR3 has 16 amino acids. From germline, CDR1 is MNHEY and CDR2 SMNVEV (reference sequence). V was pared by 6 bases and J by 4 bases, with 20 bases between. CDR3 residues: CASSDIYSSVADTQYF. The CDR3, as DNA: TGTGCCAGCAGCGATATTTACTCTAGCGTTGCAGATACGCAGTATTTT.

The CDR3 here is CASAAGQGGLIAQYF. CDR3 nucleotide sequence: TGCGCCAGCGCGGCCGGGCAGGGAGGTCTAATCGCGCAGTATTTT. This sequence joins TRBV10-1 and TRBJ2-3, with a possible D match to TRBD2 (6 bases). V was shortened by 8 bases and J by 10 bases, with 25 bases between the two germline ends. The CDR3 totals 15 residues. The germline gives CDR1 WNHNN, CDR2 SYGVQD (reference sequence).

The chain uses TRBV5-4 and TRBJ1-2, with TRBD1 identical over 7 bases. Germline CDR1 SGHNT, CDR2 YYREEE (reference sequence). This CDR3 is built from 12 residues. Losses at the gene ends were 3 bases for V and 6 bases for J; bases not matched to a gene: 2. CDR3 protein: CASSSDRDGYTF. As DNA, the CDR3 is TGTGCCAGCAGCTCTGACAGGGATGGCTACACCTTC.

The sample holds one count of this clone. V is TRBV19 and J is TRBJ2-3, with D tentatively TRBD1 (6 bases). The germline V gene encodes CDR1 LNHDA and CDR2 SQIVND (reference sequence). V lost 5 bases to trimming and J lost 2 bases, with 11 bases between them. The CDR3 totals 14 residues. CDR3 DNA: TGTGCCAGTAGTCTACAGGGTCCCACAGATACGCAGTATTTT. Residues: CASSLQGPTDTQYF. The full variable domain, with the rest looked up from reference TRBV19 and TRBJ2-3, is DGGITQSPKYLFRKEGQNVTLSCEQNLNHDAMYWYRQDPGQGLRLIYYSQIVNDFQKGDIAEGYSVSREKKESFPLTVTSAQKNPTAFYLCASSLQGPTDTQYFGPGTRLTVL.

The rearrangement links TRBV7-2 to TRBJ1-1, with D possibly TRBD1 on 5 matching bases. Trimming cost V 4 bases and J 2 bases, with 8 bases left between them. Per germline, CDR1 SGHTA and CDR2 FQGNSA. The CDR3 contains 13 residues. DNA of the CDR3: TGTGCCAGCAGCTCCCAGGGAAACACTGAAGCTTTCTTT. Translation gives CASSSQGNTEAFF.

This clone was recorded once. The junction departs from the called germline gene at one end, perhaps through a read error. V usage is TRBV19 and J usage is TRBJ2-3, with 8 positions matching TRBD2. This CDR3 is 16 amino acids long. Germline V CDR1 and CDR2: LNHDA, SQIVND (reference sequence). In DNA form, the CDR3 reads TGTGCCAGTAGTTCAGGGGTAGCGGGGAGCAGAGATACGCAGTATTTT. It translates to CASSSGVAGSRDTQYF. The full variable domain, in which reference TRBV19 and TRBJ2-3 provide the parts outside the CDR3, is DGGITQSPKYLFRKEGQNVTLSCEQNLNHDAMYWYRQDPGQGLRLIYYSQIVNDFQKGDIAEGYSVSREKKESFPLTVTSAQKNPTAFYLCASSSGVAGSRDTQYFGPGTRLTVL.

In this sample, this clone turned up once. Other nucleotide sequences from this sample produce the same CDR3. The chain has TRBV5-6 and TRBJ2-7, with no clear D. The CDR3 loop spans 12 amino acids. V was pared by 5 bases and J by 0 bases, with 6 bases between. Germline V gene data show CDR1 as SGHDT and CDR2 as YYEEEE. The CDR3 reads CASSLYSYEQYF. As DNA, the CDR3 is TGTGCCAGCAGTTTATACTCCTACGAGCAGTACTTC.

This clone was recorded once. V usage is TRBV19 and J usage is TRBJ2-5; TRBD1 matches 8 bases. This CDR3 has 13 amino acids. CDR1 and CDR2 (germline): LNHDA, SQIVND (reference sequence). With V trimmed by 5 bases and J by 6 bases, 5 bases remained unmatched. CDR3 sequence: CASSPGQGQTQYF. The CDR3 coding sequence is TGTGCCAGTAGTCCAGGACAGGGACAGACCCAGTACTTC.

The CDR3 is CASSSGRISSYNEQFF. CDR3 DNA: TGTGCCAGCAGTTCTGGCAGGATAAGCTCCTACAATGAGCAGTTCTTC. This chain uses TRBV27 with TRBJ2-1, with no clear D. Germline V lookup: CDR1 MNHEY, CDR2 SMNVEV (reference sequence). This CDR3 has 16 amino acids. V gave up 4 bases and J gave up 0 bases, with 13 bases separating them.

The rearrangement joins TRBV6-5 to TRBJ1-6; weak D call: TRBD1 (6 bases). Germline CDR1 and CDR2: MNHEY and SVGAGI. V shed 4 bases and J shed 6 bases, with 13 bases lying between them. The CDR3 length is 15 residues. The CDR3 DNA reads TGTGCCAGCAGTTCCCGGGACACCCTTAATTCACCCCTCCACTTT. As protein: CASSSRDTLNSPLHF.

J is TRBJ2-7 and V is TRBV12-3 or TRBV12-4, with 12 nucleotides matching TRBD2. The CDR3 extends over 13 amino acids. V was clipped by 6 bases and J by 3 bases; unmatched bases: 0. The CDR3 sequence: CASRTSGGYEQYF. The DNA of the CDR3 is TGTGCCAGCAGGACTAGCGGGGGCTACGAGCAGTACTTC.

The rearrangement uses TRBV6-1 and TRBJ1-4; perhaps TRBD1 as D (6 bases). Germline values: CDR1 MNHNS, CDR2 SASEGT. The ends were cut back, 3 bases at V and 8 bases at J, with 10 bases in the middle. The CDR3 length is 13 residues. In nucleotides, the CDR3 is TGTGCCAGCAGTGACAGGGGTAGAGAAAAACTGTTTTTT. Translating it yields CASSDRGREKLFF.

This rearrangement joins TRBV30 to TRBJ2-2; D is undetermined. The CDR3 has 14 amino acids. Looked up from germline, CDR1 is GTSNPN and CDR2 is SVGIG (reference sequence). V was shortened by 4 bases and J by 3 bases, with 12 bases between the two germline ends. Here the CDR3 DNA reads TGTGCCTGGACCCCGGGTTACCACACCGGGGAGCTGTTTTTT. It encodes CAWTPGYHTGELFF.